This T cell receptor beta chain was found in a study of cytomegalovirus exposure and HLA in healthy donors. Study-level points and caveats: In a later analysis, a missense DCLRE1C variant was linked to TCR beta V- and J-gene trimming. A reported reduction in N-insertions relative to the approximately 670-donor mean was seen in an Asian-associated ancestry cluster in a later analysis. In a later analysis, at a false discovery rate of 0.05, some 15,000 TCR beta sequences were associated with HLA alleles.

Amplification used 60 Vbeta primers and 13 Jbeta primers. Some clones are missing from TCRdb's copy, which holds only in-frame ones; the method was immunoSEQ multiplex PCR. The sample lists some 87,000 clones, approximately 79% occurring once. CDR3 length: 17 amino acids. Germline V lookup: CDR1 MGHRA, CDR2 YSYEKL. V lost 0 bases and J lost 5, with 17 bases in between. Comment on this clone: Antigen: not known.

The V and J genes are TRBV4-1 and TRBJ1-5; D remains ambiguous. This TCR came from a woman in her 40s in good health and CMV-seropositive. The sequenced material came from PBMCs. The CDR3 reads CASSQDQFGLQDQPQHF. CDR3 nucleotide sequence: TGCGCCAGCAGCCAAGATCAGTTTGGGCTGCAGGATCAGCCCCAGCATTTT.